This TCR beta chain originates from a study of T cells in Graves' hyperthyroidism and ophthalmopathy. This CDR3 contains 14 residues. Trimming removed 2 bases from V and 7 bases from J, with 12 bases in between. Germline V lookup: CDR1 SNHLY, CDR2 FYNNEI. This clonotype was seen only once. Template material for amplifying TCR beta CDR3 regions consisted of RNA transcripts. Carried out on the TCR CDR3, a first-round RT-PCR used the HTBI primer set. TCRdb reprocessed the multiplex PCR reads with MiXCR, giving one entry per CDR3 protein. The sample carries roughly 580,000 distinct CDR3 sequences, 35% to 55% recorded once.

Material: peripheral blood or thyroid tissue (not recorded which). The TCR was taken from a woman aged 18-29 years with Graves' hyperthyroidism. V and J are TRBV2 and TRBJ1-3; D is unresolved. Here the CDR3 DNA reads TGTGCCAGCAGTGAATCTGTGCTCGCGAACACCATATATTTT. Its translation: CASSESVLANTIYF.